This T cell receptor beta chain comes out of a study of neurological immune-mediated disorders (dated by TCRdb to about 2019). Describing the broader study: Among the 35 or so multiple sclerosis patients, relapsing-remitting MS was present in some 30 and secondary progressive MS was present in 3. The study compared peripheral blood TCR-beta repertoires of HTLV-I-associated myelopathy (HAM/TSP) patients, multiple sclerosis patients and healthy controls using UMI-based sequencing. Longitudinal samples, technical triplicates and paired sorted CD4+ and CD8+ T-cell subsets, alongside PBMC samples, were included among the roughly 100 TCR-beta libraries. The cohort included approximately 68 subjects: approximately 14 with HAM/TSP, around 34 with multiple sclerosis, and some 20 healthy controls. The paper's findings and limits, for the study overall: Across subjects, expanded clones never shared an identical CDR3 amino acid sequence, which suggests that the TCR-beta repertoires in every group were private. No clinical or MRI features were associated with the MS cluster, and the authors said that larger cohorts are needed. In a phylogenetic analysis, the repertoires of 18 out of 34 MS patients fell into a single cluster of related CDR3 sequences, pointing to a possible signature at the repertoire level. TCR clonal expansion was greatest in HAM/TSP patients and smallest in MS patients, who ranked below even healthy controls.

For unsorted PBMC libraries, 2 million PBMCs were used after storage in RNAlater at -80 degrees C until RNA extraction. The multiple sclerosis patients were enrolled in a US clinical protocol that evaluated disease progression with magnetic resonance imaging. Peripheral blood underwent Ficoll-Hypaque density gradient centrifugation to isolate PBMCs, which were then cryopreserved in liquid nitrogen. cDNA was synthesized by template-switch 5'RACE using a primer carrying a 10-nucleotide random unique molecular identifier by which each TCR transcript was tagged. Each sequencing run produced over 160 million TCR-beta sequences covering 15-18 subjects. Total RNA was extracted with the RNeasy kit. The KAPA Real-time Library Amplification kit was used to amplify TCR-beta VDJ regions with primers for the TCR constant region and the 5'RACE anchor. Sample indexes and Illumina adaptors were added in a first PCR, after which library yield was increased in a second PCR. The roughly 650 bp TCR product was size-selected on a 2% E-gel SizeSelection system after Ampure bead purification. Before pooling, library quality was checked on a Bioanalyzer, concentration was measured with Qubit, and libraries were quantified with the Kapa Library Quantification kit. An Illumina HiSeq 2500 sequenced the libraries paired-end 2 x 150 bp. To increase sequence diversity, roughly 24-31% phiX was spiked into each library pool. As for the original processing: The quality-filtered reads were processed with the UMI-based MiGEC pipeline, whose error correction step removed more than 80% of the raw TCR sequences. IMGT germline references were used for aligning VDJ genes, and each clonotype was defined as a unique CDR3 amino acid sequence together with its V-J genes. Clonal expansion, Shannon diversity and CDR3 relatedness (CalcPairwiseDistances, ClusterSamples) were evaluated with VDJtools, and phylogenetic trees were built with CLCbio workbench. Clones with at least 8 unique UMIs were defined as expanded, with this threshold being based on coefficient-of-variation modelling across technical triplicates. TCRdb ran its own pipeline on the public reads, namely fastp trimming at Q25 and MiXCR clone calling, and kept in-frame beta chains. Each entry is one CDR3 protein sequence, shown with its most common DNA and genes. These V and J calls are TCRdb output, not the study's own analysis. The sample table records 71,000 or so distinct CDR3 sequences; roughly 4.8% of these occur just once. The ten largest clones capture 2% to 2.5% of the sample.

This clonotype was found many times. No cognate antigen has been identified for it. Base qualities were left out, and no much larger clone turns up one base away. The CDR1 and CDR2 encoded by the germline V gene are MNHEY and SVGEGT. Clipping removes 4 bases from V and 1 base from J, with 16 as the unmatched junction base count. The CDR3 starts with the cysteine, ends with the phenylalanine, and has 20 residues. Only CDR3 DNA remains: 60 bases, in frame from the first base. This sequence uses TRBV6-2 or TRBV6-3 and TRBJ2-1; the junction holds 10 bases that match TRBD2. The sample taken for sequencing was PBMCs. This clonotype originated in a woman between 25 and 40 years old with multiple sclerosis. The CDR3 in this case is CASSWPPGSGRLRSYNEQFF. The sequence in DNA is TGTGCCAGCAGTTGGCCCCCTGGTAGCGGGAGGTTGAGGTCCTACAATGAGCAGTTCTTC.